This T cell receptor (beta chain) was identified during a study of T cells in Graves' hyperthyroidism and ophthalmopathy (dated by TCRdb to the late 2010s). In the study overall: Peripheral blood was collected at initial diagnosis, before any treatment. Whether ophthalmopathy could be predicted prospectively was tested in an independent validation cohort made up of fewer than 20 hyperthyroidism patients plus 17 patients who later progressed to ophthalmopathy. To identify TCR V-J signatures that set the groups apart, the researchers used a discovery cohort of approximately 98 patients, made up of 40 to 45 with Graves' ophthalmopathy and about 55 with stable Graves' hyperthyroidism. The study also compared thyroid tissue and blood T-cell repertoires from a handful of Graves' hyperthyroidism patients. Following sampling, methimazole starting at 30 mg daily was given to hyperthyroidism patients, and high-dose intravenous methylprednisolone was given to ophthalmopathy patients. The 100 discovery patients were randomly split 7:3 into training and test sets. According to the paper, TCR Vbeta CDR3 sequencing was carried out on roughly 130 peripheral blood samples, which came from 40 to 45 ophthalmopathy, about 75 hyperthyroidism and around 17 progressor patients. Points the paper makes about the study in general: Most expanded thyroid clonotypes (frequency above 0.001) were also found in blood, which suggests that blood repertoires may mirror thyroid immune responses. A 13 V-J signature model separated ophthalmopathy from stable hyperthyroidism, with about 90% sensitivity and 81% to 82% specificity in cross-validation and 80%/75% in testing. No statistical method was used to set the sample size in advance, and investigators knew the group allocation. In validation, the model predicted progression to ophthalmopathy a median of approximately 6.6 months before onset, with approximately 71% sensitivity and roughly 77% specificity.

A patient counted as having stable Graves' hyperthyroidism if no progression to ophthalmopathy occurred over 18 months of follow-up. The hyperthyroidism patients were between 18 and 65 years old and newly diagnosed, with a disease duration of less than 2 months. The study excluded patients with uncontrolled infections, other autoimmune diseases, pregnancy or lactation. Diagnoses were established on the basis of clinical symptoms, serum thyroxine and TRAb, thyroid ultrasound, and orbital computed tomography. Ficoll-Paque density gradient centrifugation was used to isolate PBMCs from approximately 10 ml of fresh peripheral blood. Trizol reagent was used to extract total RNA, and RNA quality was then checked on an Agilent 2100 Bioanalyzer. The TCR beta CDR3 regions were amplified from RNA transcripts. A first-round RT-PCR of the TCR CDR3 used the HTBI primer set with the Qiagen OneStep RT-PCR kit. The libraries were constructed in a second round of multiplex PCR and then size-selected and purified. Paired-end sequencing of the libraries was performed with 100 bp reads on an Illumina HiSeq2000. Per the source publication's procedure: SOAPnuke was used to process the raw data, removing reads that contained adapters or uncalled bases, had a mean Phred below 15, or lacked an exact match to the constant primer or identifier. COPE v1.2.5 was used to merge high-quality paired reads, and clonotypes were defined as unique nucleotide sequences. Clonotypes were aligned to IMGT TRBV, TRBD and TRBJ reference segments using MiTCR v1.1. Analysis was restricted to V-J combinations with a frequency above 0.0001, which covered 98% to 99.2% of repertoires. The TCS score was defined as F50 (clonal expansion) divided by E x V (chaos), with BLOSUM62-based TCRdist calculated between CDR3 peptides within each V-J. Welch's t-statistics and random forest reduced around 520 V-J features to roughly 13, which were used in a naive Bayes classifier (R e1071). TCRdb passed the public sequencing reads through fastp at Q25 and MiXCR, retaining productive beta sequences. Every distinct CDR3 protein forms one entry, paired with its most common genes and DNA. In this record, the V and J calls reflect TCRdb's handling and not the investigators' own analysis. In all, the sample holds over 650,000 distinct CDR3 sequences, and roughly 15% of those were seen once. Under 8.5% of the sample belongs to the ten largest clones.

This clonotype was counted many times. The specificity of this receptor is unknown. There are no base qualities to consult, and no much larger clone falls within one base. This TCR came from a man between 18 and 29 years old with Graves' hyperthyroidism. Material for sequencing was blood.

The bases read TGCAGTGCTAGCTCTAGCGGGAGAACTGAGCAGTTCTTC. The encoded protein is CSASSSGRTEQFF. This sequence uses TRBV20-1 and TRBJ2-1; 10 middle bases align to TRBD2. After removal of 3 bases from V and 9 bases from J, the junction retains 5 bases not matched to a gene. Reading from cysteine to phenylalanine, the CDR3 counts 13 amino acids. CDR3 DNA is the only sequence kept; it has 39 bases, read in frame from the first base. Taken from the germline V gene (reference sequence), the CDR1 and CDR2 loops are DFQATT and SNEGSKA.